This T cell receptor (beta chain) was sequenced in a study of memory CD4+ T cells and cytomegalovirus serostatus. Study details: Donors were healthy Belgian adults, under 10 CMV seropositive and about two dozen seronegative.

Findings of the study overall: About 40% of the roughly 160 known CMV-associated TCRbeta sequences appeared in CD4+ memory. Suggested: most of the CMV-linked TCR signature lies in CD4+ memory cells.

Single viable CD3+CD4+CD8-CD45RO+ cells were sorted as the memory CD4+ T cells. Positive selection with CD4 microbeads enriched total CD4+ T cells. About this clone itself: Its antigen is still unknown.

Trimming shortened V by 3 bases and J by 0 bases, and 8 bases separated the two germline ends. Germline CDR1 reads LNHDA; CDR2 reads SQIVND (reference sequence). The CDR3 extends over 14 amino acids. Clones were read by immunoSEQ multiplex PCR, and TCRdb kept only the in-frame ones, dropping some. The sample comprises about 50,000 clones, around 80% of which are singletons, and less than 0.5% rests with the top ten. This TCR came from an adult in good health and CMV-seronegative. The chain couples TRBV19 to TRBJ1-1; possibly TRBD1 for D (5 bases). The sample comprised memory CD4+ T cells from blood. CDR3 in DNA: TGTGCCAGTAGTATTGGGACCCTGAACACTGAAGCTTTCTTT. Protein: CASSIGTLNTEAFF.